This T cell receptor beta chain was recovered during a study of Ad26.COV2.S vaccination and SARS-CoV-2 variants. Study overall: Ad26.COV2.S given intramuscularly, once or twice 56 days apart.

Using immunoSEQ multiplex PCR, the repertoire was profiled, and TCRdb retains in-frame clones only, with some absent. The table records approximately 340,000 clones, 70% to 90% of them present only once. The treatment denotes: 15 to 20 received Ad26.COV2.S at low or high dose, single or two shots; roughly five received placebo; per-sample allocation not given. Material that was analyzed had been drawn on day 63 after the first vaccine or placebo injection. What was given as vaccine was an Ad26 vector encoding Wuhan-strain SARS-CoV-2 spike. The ends were cut back, 2 bases at V and 0 bases at J, with 11 bases in the middle. Germline loops: CDR1 SGHNT, CDR2 YYREEE (reference sequence). The CDR3 has 15 amino acids.

The TCR was taken from a person aged 18-65 years who received the Ad26.COV2.S COVID-19 vaccine or a placebo. Sequenced material: peripheral blood, taken in a trial of Ad26.COV2.S vaccine versus placebo. The chain couples TRBV5-4 to TRBJ1-1; D is unresolved. Here the CDR3 DNA reads TGTGCCAGCAGCTTTAATGCAGGAATGAACACTGAAGCTTTCTTT. The encoded protein is CASSFNAGMNTEAFF.